This TCR beta chain was observed in a study of response to subunit inactivated influenza vaccine. Study-wide findings and caveats: The study's authors posited that every seasonal influenza vaccination enlists few new T cells.

TCRdb analysed the RT-PCR reads with MiXCR anew, one entry per CDR3 protein. The sample gives roughly 570,000 distinct CDR3 sequences, 10% to 15% of which show up once; under 15% is in the top ten. About this clonotype: Its antigen is not identified.

From germline, CDR1 is KGHSH and CDR2 LQKENI. Deletions cut 0 bases from V and 6 bases from J, with 15 bases between. The CDR3 consists of 16 residues. The sequences come from PBMCs from blood, collected around seven weeks after vaccination. The rearrangement uses TRBV18 and TRBJ2-1; D may match TRBD1 or TRBD2 (5 bases each). This clonotype was sampled from a man over 45 who received an inactivated influenza vaccine. The CDR3 loop reads CASSPPVGAGGNEQFF. In nucleotides, the CDR3 is TGTGCCAGCTCACCACCGGTAGGGGCCGGAGGCAATGAGCAGTTCTTC. The whole variable domain, remainder taken from reference TRBV18 and TRBJ2-1, is NAGVMQNPRHLVRRRGQEARLRCSPMKGHSHVYWYRQLPEEGLKFMVYLQKENIIDESGMPKERFSAEFPKEGPSILRIQQVVRGDSAAYFCASSPPVGAGGNEQFFGPGTRLTVL.